This TCR beta chain emerged from a study of blood T cell repertoires in COVID-19. Study as a whole: Samples came from the United States, Italy and Spain, spanning acute and convalescent COVID-19.

V lost 4 bases and J 0 bases, leaving 9 bases between the germline ends. The CDR3 has 13 amino acids. From germline, CDR1 is GTSNPN and CDR2 SVGIG (reference sequence). The authors' processing: Estimation of nucleated cell counts was performed using reference gene primer amplification. Profiling relied on immunoSEQ multiplex PCR, and the TCRdb table lists in-frame clones only, not all of them. Clonal size and the V and J genes are those of that table, whereas D and trimming came from the DNA. The sample holds around 130,000 clones, approximately 84% seen once. This clone turned up a few times. The receptor's source is a man aged 55 to 70 with acute or convalescent COVID-19. The chain recombines TRBV30 with TRBJ1-1; D is ambiguous. Sequenced: peripheral blood. CDR3 residues: CAWNPGLNTEAFF. CDR3 nucleotide sequence: TGTGCCTGGAATCCTGGCCTGAACACTGAAGCTTTCTTT.